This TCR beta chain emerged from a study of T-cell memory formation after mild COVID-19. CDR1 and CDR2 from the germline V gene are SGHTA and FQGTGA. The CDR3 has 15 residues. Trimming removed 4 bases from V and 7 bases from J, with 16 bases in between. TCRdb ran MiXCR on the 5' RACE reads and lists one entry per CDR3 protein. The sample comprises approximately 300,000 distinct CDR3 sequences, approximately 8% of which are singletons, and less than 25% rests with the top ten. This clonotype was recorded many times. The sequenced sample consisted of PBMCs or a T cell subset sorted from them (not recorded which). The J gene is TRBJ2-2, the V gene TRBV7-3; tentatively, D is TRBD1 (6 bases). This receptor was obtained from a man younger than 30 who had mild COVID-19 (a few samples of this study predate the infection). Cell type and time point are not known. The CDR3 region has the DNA TGTGCCAGCAGCTCCCCTTCCACGACAGGCGGGGAGCTGTTTTTT. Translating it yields CASSSPSTTGGELFF.